This T cell receptor beta chain was captured in a study of cytomegalovirus exposure and HLA in healthy donors. CDR3 size: 15 residues. Per the germline V gene, CDR1 is SEHNR and CDR2 is FQNEAQ (reference sequence). V lost 4 bases to trimming and J lost 0 bases, with 11 bases between them. Note on this clone: Its antigen is currently unknown.

This PCR relied on a set of 60 Vbeta primers and 13 Jbeta primers. The data were produced by immunoSEQ multiplex PCR, yet TCRdb's version contains in-frame clones alone and is incomplete. The table has roughly 150,000 clones, 50% to 75% seen once; the top ten hold 2.5% to 3.5%. Study conclusions and caveats: A later analysis linked a missense DCLRE1C variant to TCR beta V- and J-gene trimming. Prior analysis indicated that the majority of TCR beta V segments exhibited productivity approximately 90% or approximately 30% of the time. As was reported, the classifier diagnosed cytomegalovirus status with high specificity and sensitivity. Cytomegalovirus association was assigned to 170 or so TCR beta chains.

This TCR was recovered from a woman aged 25 to 39 in good health and CMV-seropositive. The rearrangement uses TRBV7-9 and TRBJ2-3; weak D call: TRBD1 (6 bases). Input material: PBMCs. The CDR3 region has the DNA TGTGCCAGCAGCTCCATTCAGGGGAGCACAGATACGCAGTATTTT. Encoded protein: CASSSIQGSTDTQYF. Variable domain in full (rest from reference TRBV7-9 and TRBJ2-3): DTGVSQNPRHKITKRGQNVTFRCDPISEHNRLYWYRQTLGQGPEFLTYFQNEAQLEKSRLLSDRFSAERPKGSFSTLEIQRTEQGDSAMYLCASSSIQGSTDTQYFGPGTRLTVL.